The clone carrying this T cell receptor beta chain was counted between two and nine times. Antigen: not known. Germline CDR1 reads MNHEY; CDR2 reads SMNVEV (reference sequence). V shed 6 bases and J 8 bases; nucleotides not matched to a gene: 5. The CDR3 is 14 amino acids. The sample is drawn from a study of cytomegalovirus exposure and HLA in healthy donors. Study context: The roughly 100 million unique TCR beta sequences, from around 200 million T cells, were found by an earlier analysis.

Regarding the study as a whole: HLA-A and HLA-B allele assignments for most subjects were reportedly predicted accurately using TCR beta sequences. In a later analysis, at a false discovery rate of 0.05, 16,951 TCR beta sequences were associated with HLA alleles. As a later analysis showed, a missense DCLRE1C variant was linked to trimming of TCR beta V- and J-genes.

In the PCR, 60 Vbeta and 13 Jbeta primers were used. The repertoire was sequenced with immunoSEQ multiplex PCR; TCRdb's copy has only in-frame clones and lacks some. Among 40,000 or so clones listed, approximately 60% were seen once. The gene calls are TRBV27 and TRBJ2-2; TRBD2 aligns across 11 bases. The receptor was derived from a human donor in good health. The material sequenced was PBMCs. The CDR3 region has the DNA TGTGCCAGCAGATTACTAGCGGGGGCTGGGGAGCTGTTTTTT. It specifies CASRLLAGAGELFF.